This is a list of T cell receptor beta chains from one sample in a study of sequential checkpoint blockade in melanoma. Data came from immunoSEQ multiplex PCR; TCRdb stores just in-frame clones and leaves some out. The sample yields thousands of clones, 75% seen once. The input for sequencing was CD8+ T cells sorted from blood (inferred from file names), taken from a patient given nivolumab and ipilimumab in sequence. These receptors originate from a human donor with melanoma. Each CDR3 is given with its conserved first and last residue. D genes are given only for firm matches. Not all rows give a size; the values are once, few, many and, for expanded clones, a class.

J gene,clone size,D gene,V gene,CDR3 DNA,CDR3 protein
TRBJ2-7,NA,NA,TRBV27,TGTGCCAGCAGTACACAGGGTCGGGGTAGTTGGGAGCAGTACTTC,CASSTQGRGSWEQYF
TRBJ2-1,NA,NA,TRBV6-6,TGTGCCAGCACCCCGGGATACGCCTACAATGAGCAGTTCTTC,CASTPGYAYNEQFF
TRBJ2-7,NA,NA,TRBV5-6,TGTGCCAGCAGCCGAGGGGACACCCTCAGACTCTCCTACGAGCAGTACTTC,CASSRGDTLRLSYEQYF
TRBJ2-7,few,NA,TRBV29-1,TGCAGCGTTGAAGTGGCTGACTACGAGCAGTACTTC,CSVEVADYEQYF
TRBJ1-4,NA,NA,TRBV29-1,TGCAGCGTTGAAGAACCCCTGGGGGGGGGTAATGAAAAACTGTTTTTT,CSVEEPLGGGNEKLFF
TRBJ2-7,NA,TRBD1,TRBV18,TGTGCCAGCTCACCCCGACAGGGAAGTCCCTACGAGCAGTACTTC,CASSPRQGSPYEQYF
TRBJ2-7,NA,TRBD1,TRBV19,TGTGCCAGTAGTATATCTAAACTGGGGGGGACAGGGAGTAAATACGAGCAGTACTTC,CASSISKLGGTGSKYEQYF
TRBJ2-1,few,TRBD2,TRBV27,TGTGCCAGCAGCCCTATCTCCTGGGGGGGGGACAATGAGCAGTTCTTC,CASSPISWGGDNEQFF
TRBJ1-1,once,NA,TRBV27,TGTGCCAGCAGTTTATGGCCTCGGGAGACTGAAGCTTTCTTT,CASSLWPRETEAFF
TRBJ1-1,NA,TRBD1,TRBV30,TGTGCCTGGAGGGGACAGTCTCTGAACACTGAAGCTTTCTTT,CAWRGQSLNTEAFF